Ten or more counts support the clone carrying this T cell receptor (beta chain). Its target is unknown. Germline CDR1 and CDR2: SQVTM and ANQGSEA. CDR3 length: 11 residues. V was cut by 2 bases and J by 3 bases, with 5 bases left in between. What was amplified from RNA transcripts were TCR beta CDR3 regions. In the first-round RT-PCR of the TCR CDR3, the HTBI primer set was used. TCRdb independently ran MiXCR on the multiplex PCR reads; one entry per CDR3 protein. Counted here are a few hundred thousand distinct CDR3 sequences, 12% to 15% occurring once; the ten biggest clones make up about a third. The data originate from a study of T cells in Graves' hyperthyroidism and ophthalmopathy. Ophthalmopathy cases scored 3 or more on the Clinical Activity Score and 4 or more on NOSPECS grade, with duration below 3 months. Uncontrolled infection, other autoimmune disease, pregnancy or lactation barred patients from enrollment. The PBMCs had their origin in more than 9.5 ml of fresh peripheral blood.

Study outcomes and limitations: The model predicted ophthalmopathy a median around six months before onset.

This chain links TRBV29-1 with TRBJ2-7; D call uncertain. This TCR derives from a woman aged 40-49 years with Graves' ophthalmopathy. Material: blood. As DNA, the CDR3 is TGCAGCGTTGAATTGGGCTACGAGCAGTACTTC. It codes for CSVELGYEQYF.